These 2 T cell receptor beta chains originate from one sample sequenced in a study of graft-versus-host responses after intestinal transplantation. Assay: immunoSEQ multiplex PCR; the TCRdb copy retains only in-frame clones and omits some. In the table there are approximately 88,000 clones, 94% of which are singletons. For these receptors, no antigen is known. The source material was unstimulated CD4+ T cells sorted from spleen or lymph node cells, sampled before transplant. The receptors were sampled from a human donor who was the organ donor for an intestinal transplant.

The chain links TRBV6-1 to TRBJ2-1; the match to TRBD1 covers 7 bases. The CDR3 runs 13 residues. The germline CDR1 and CDR2 sequences are MNHNS and SASEGT. Losses at the gene ends were 6 bases for V and 7 bases for J; bases not matched to a gene: 6. CDR3: CASRLTGENEQFF. For the CDR3, the DNA is TGTGCCAGCAGATTAACAGGGGAGAATGAGCAGTTCTTC.

This chain joins TRBV5-4 and TRBJ2-4; 13 bases are a match to TRBD2. J gave up 0 bases and V 4 bases, and 13 bases lay outside the gene matches. This CDR3 contains 20 residues. From germline, CDR1 is SGHNT and CDR2 YYREEE (reference sequence). CDR3 region: CASSLITGTSGVLAKNIQYF. DNA for the CDR3: TGTGCCAGCAGCCTCATCACCGGGACTAGCGGGGTATTAGCCAAAAACATTCAGTACTTC.